This T cell receptor (beta chain) came from a study of cytomegalovirus exposure and HLA in healthy donors. The assay was immunoSEQ multiplex PCR, and TCRdb's table has in-frame clones only and misses some. The data hold 120,000 to 150,000 clones, with about 87% observed a single time. Overall study findings and caveats: The tendency of first-cohort TCR clusters to co-occur in the roughly 110 validation repertoires was identified by a subsequent analysis. Some public TCRs appeared in many individuals, while most sequences were rare.

Germline CDR1 reads SGHVS; CDR2 reads FQNEAQ. V was pared by 2 bases and J by 8 bases, with 10 bases of the junction left unmatched. The CDR3 has 16 residues. A word on this clone: Its antigen is unidentified.

Material: PBMCs. This clonotype originated in a man younger than 35 in good health and CMV-seropositive. The V call is TRBV7-8, the J call TRBJ2-1; TRBD1 agrees at 9 bases. CDR3 sequence reads: CASSLRGGQGEDEQFF. The CDR3 DNA sequence: TGTGCCAGCAGCTTAAGGGGGGGACAGGGAGAGGATGAGCAGTTCTTC.